Reported below is one T cell receptor (beta chain). Its antigen is unidentified. The CDR3 has 12 amino acids. CDR1 and CDR2 from the germline V gene are SGHDT and YYEEEE. The entry originates in a study of OX40 agonist ivuxolimab in advanced cancers. Study in general: Cohort: roughly 79% men, mean age around 60, aged about 20 to 90. Partial responses were seen in three patients, one with hepatocellular carcinoma and two with cutaneous melanoma.

Profiling relied on immunoSEQ multiplex PCR, and the TCRdb table lists in-frame clones only, not all of them. The repertoire consists of roughly 100,000 clones, with 80% to 95% occurring once and the leading ten covering around 3.3%. General study points: The CD4+ and CD8+ T cells in the blood had expanded clonally by week 6 at 0.1 to 3.0 mg/kg. Among some nonresponders, normalized T-cell clonal expansion was also low.

The sequence was collected from an adult with an advanced solid tumor such as melanoma, head and neck, liver or kidney cancer. The sample here was CD4+ or CD8+ T cells sorted from blood, taken in a trial of the OX40 agonist ivuxolimab. The V gene is TRBV5-6, the J gene TRBJ2-5, with D possibly TRBD2 on 5 matching bases. The end of the DNA is better explained by TRBJ2-7, so the J call may be wrong. The CDR3 DNA reads as TGTGCCAGCAGCTCCGGGGCCTACGAGCAGTACTTC. Amino acid sequence: CASSSGAYEQYF.